Sequencing of this TCR beta chain was carried out in a study of blood T cell repertoires in COVID-19. Study-level background: Nucleic acid was either cDNA or gDNA, and it came from T cells, B-cell-depleted T cells, or PBMCs.

The protocol was immunoSEQ multiplex PCR, while the TCRdb copy is restricted to in-frame clones and leaves out a portion. The data contain around 310,000 clones, roughly 90% of them singletons. Trimming removed 3 bases from V and 7 bases from J, with 7 bases in between. Germline CDR1 is LNHDA and CDR2 is SQIVND (reference sequence). CDR3 size: 11 residues. This chain uses TRBV19 with TRBJ2-7; TRBD2 might be the D (6 bases). This TCR came from a woman aged 25-40 years who had recovered from COVID-19. The specimen sequenced was PBMCs or T cells enriched from blood (not recorded which). The CDR3 coding sequence is TGTGCCAGTAGTATCGGGAGAGAGCAGTACTTC. This sequence encodes CASSIGREQYF. Supplemented by reference TRBV19 and TRBJ2-7, the full variable domain reads DGGITQSPKYLFRKEGQNVTLSCEQNLNHDAMYWYRQDPGQGLRLIYYSQIVNDFQKGDIAEGYSVSREKKESFPLTVTSAQKNPTAFYLCASSIGREQYFGPGTRLTVT.